Listed here is a single T cell receptor (beta chain). The target antigen is unknown. The CDR3 is 15 residues long. CDR1 is SGHVS, CDR2 FQNEAQ, per germline. The V end was cut by 3 bases, the J end by 0 bases, with 11 bases between. The sample comes from a study of blood T cells in healthy people across ages. General observations from the study: Per-million-T-cell TCR beta diversity fell roughly linearly with age. Donors of long life had a larger count of naive CD4+ cells and greater diversity than aged donors.

With a J-beta primer mix and a sample-barcoded 5' primer, a second PCR ran about 7 to 12 cycles. Individual samples furnished no less than 2.5 million CDR3-containing paired-end reads apiece. TCRdb recomputed calls from the 5' RACE reads with MiXCR, one row per CDR3 protein. The sample holds over a million distinct CDR3 sequences, 35% to 50% seen once. The clonotype comes from an older woman in good health. Material for sequencing was blood. This chain connects TRBV7-8 to TRBJ2-5; possible D gene TRBD1, 6 bases. CDR3 in DNA: TGTGCCAGCAGCTTTAACAGGGAGTACCAAGAGACCCAGTACTTC. This gives the protein CASSFNREYQETQYF.